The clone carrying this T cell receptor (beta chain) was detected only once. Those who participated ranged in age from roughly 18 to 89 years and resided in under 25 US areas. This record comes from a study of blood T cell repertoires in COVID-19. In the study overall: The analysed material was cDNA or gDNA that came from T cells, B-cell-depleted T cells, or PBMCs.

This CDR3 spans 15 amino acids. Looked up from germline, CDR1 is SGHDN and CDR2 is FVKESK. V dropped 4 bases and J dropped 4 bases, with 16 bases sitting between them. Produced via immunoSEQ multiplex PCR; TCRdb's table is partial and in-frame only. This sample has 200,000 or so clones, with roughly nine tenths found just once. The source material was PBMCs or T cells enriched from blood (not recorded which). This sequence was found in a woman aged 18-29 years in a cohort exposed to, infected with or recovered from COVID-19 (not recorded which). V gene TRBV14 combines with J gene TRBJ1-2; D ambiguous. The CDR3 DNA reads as TGTGCCAGCAGCCCTCTTCCCAGTTTCACCTATGGCTACACCTTC. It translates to CASSPLPSFTYGYTF.